This TCR beta chain derives from a study of cytomegalovirus exposure and HLA in healthy donors. Study-wide background: There were approximately 400 genotyped donors. Of these, roughly 86% fell in the genetic ancestry cluster associated with self-reported Caucasian donors.

Regarding donors, all were healthy bone marrow donors. Germline loops: CDR1 SGHTA, CDR2 FQGTGA. Trimming stripped 2 bases from V and 4 bases from J, with 8 bases between. The length of the CDR3 is 13 residues. Whole-study results and caveats: Reports indicated that the classifier achieved high specificity and sensitivity in diagnosing cytomegalovirus status.

Vbeta (60) and Jbeta (13) primers were used in the PCR. Some clones are missing from TCRdb's copy, which holds only in-frame ones; the method was immunoSEQ multiplex PCR. The repertoire holds roughly 100,000 clones, with 84% as singletons. Turning to this clone: Its antigen remains unknown.

Sequencing was performed on PBMCs. The clonotype originates from a woman aged 18-29 years in good health and CMV-seropositive. V is TRBV7-3 and J is TRBJ1-1; tentative D call: TRBD1 (5 bases). CDR3 region: CASSLARATEAFF. CDR3 in DNA: TGTGCCAGCAGCTTAGCCAGGGCCACTGAAGCTTTCTTT. Together with reference TRBV7-3 and TRBJ1-1, the CDR3 gives the full variable domain: GAGVSQTPSNKVTEKGKYVELRCDPISGHTALYWYRQSLGQGPEFLIYFQGTGAADDSGLPNDRFFAVRPEGSVSTLKIQRTERGDSAVYLCASSLARATEAFFGQGTRLTVV.